Shown below are 8 T cell receptor beta chains from a single sample sequenced in a study of blood T cell repertoires in COVID-19. Only in-frame clones appear in the TCRdb table, and some are missing; sequencing was by immunoSEQ multiplex PCR. The data contain hundreds of thousands of clones, about 82% of them singletons. The specimen was PBMCs or T cells enriched from blood (not recorded which). These receptor sequences come from a woman aged 45-59 years who had recovered from COVID-19.

The genes are TRBV28 and TRBJ2-1, with D perhaps matching TRBD1 (6 bases). The CDR3 is made up of 14 amino acids. The V end was cut by 2 bases, the J end by 7 bases, with 12 bases between. Looked up from germline, CDR1 is MDHEN and CDR2 is SYDVKM. CDR3 in amino acids: CASSLINRANEQFF. The CDR3 DNA sequence: TGTGCCAGCAGTTTAATTAACAGGGCGAATGAGCAGTTCTTC.

The chain couples TRBV18 to TRBJ2-1; D is uncertain. The CDR3 is 15 amino acids. In germline, CDR1 is KGHSH, CDR2 LQKENI. The V end lost 6 bases, the J end lost 1 base, and 13 bases lay between the germline ends. The CDR3 here is CASSERTASYNEQFF. CDR3 bases: TGTGCCAGCTCGGAGCGAACCGCTTCCTACAATGAGCAGTTCTTC.

V and J are TRBV28 and TRBJ2-3; 8 bases are a match to TRBD1. The CDR3 contains 15 residues. Germline V gives CDR1 MDHEN, CDR2 SYDVKM. V was pared by 3 bases and J by 3 bases, with 5 bases of the junction left unmatched. The DNA for the CDR3 is TGTGCCAGCAGTTTTCGGACAGGGACGACAGATACGCAGTATTTT. It codes for CASSFRTGTTDTQYF.

The chain links TRBV5-8 to TRBJ1-2, with TRBD1 matching over 10 bases. There are 16 residues in the CDR3. Germline lookup yields CDR1 SGHTS and CDR2 YDEGEE. The junction had 10 bases not matched to a gene; V was cut back by 4 bases and J by 4 bases. The CDR3 sequence is CASSHERDRGLYGYTF. The DNA for the CDR3 is TGTGCCAGCAGCCACGAGCGGGACAGGGGACTCTATGGCTACACCTTC.

This chain connects TRBV5-1 to TRBJ1-2; D gene ambiguous. The V gene's germline CDR1 is SGHRS and CDR2 YFSETQ. V lost 2 bases and J 5 bases, leaving 16 bases between the germline ends. The CDR3 has 15 amino acids. The CDR3 DNA sequence: TGCGCCAGCAGCTTTGAGACAAGTAGTGTATATGGCTACACCTTC. Translated: CASSFETSSVYGYTF. The full variable domain, with the rest looked up from reference TRBV5-1 and TRBJ1-2, is KAGVTQTPRYLIKTRGQQVTLSCSPISGHRSVSWYQQTPGQGLQFLFEYFSETQRNKGNFPGRFSGRQFSNSRSEMNVSTLELGDSALYLCASSFETSSVYGYTFGSGTRLTVV.

J is TRBJ2-5 and V is TRBV18; TRBD1 aligns across 8 bases. Germline lookup yields CDR1 KGHSH and CDR2 LQKENI. V shed 2 bases, J shed 6 bases, and the junction held 8 bases outside the gene matches. The CDR3 covers 15 residues. This chain's CDR3 is CASSPSTGVWKTQYF. The CDR3 bases are TGTGCCAGCTCACCATCGACAGGGGTTTGGAAGACCCAGTACTTC.

The rearrangement links TRBV19 to TRBJ1-3; unclear D gene. The germline V and J ends were trimmed by 2 bases and 2 bases, with 22 bases remaining between them. Germline V gene sequence: CDR1 LNHDA, CDR2 SQIVND (reference sequence). The CDR3 loop spans 19 amino acids. The CDR3 spells CASSIKASGAGRTGNTIYF. The CDR3, as DNA: TGTGCCAGTAGTATAAAGGCCTCGGGAGCTGGGCGGACTGGAAACACCATATATTTT.

This clone was counted once. The chain links TRBV2 to TRBJ2-5; TRBD2 matches at 15 bases. Germline CDR1 is SNHLY and CDR2 is FYNNEI. The CDR3 contains 18 residues. The junction had 8 bases not matched to a gene; V was cut back by 5 bases and J by 1 base. The CDR3 region has the DNA TGTGCCAGCAGTCCGCCGGGACTAGCGGGAGGCCTCCAAGAGACCCAGTACTTC. Encoded protein: CASSPPGLAGGLQETQYF.